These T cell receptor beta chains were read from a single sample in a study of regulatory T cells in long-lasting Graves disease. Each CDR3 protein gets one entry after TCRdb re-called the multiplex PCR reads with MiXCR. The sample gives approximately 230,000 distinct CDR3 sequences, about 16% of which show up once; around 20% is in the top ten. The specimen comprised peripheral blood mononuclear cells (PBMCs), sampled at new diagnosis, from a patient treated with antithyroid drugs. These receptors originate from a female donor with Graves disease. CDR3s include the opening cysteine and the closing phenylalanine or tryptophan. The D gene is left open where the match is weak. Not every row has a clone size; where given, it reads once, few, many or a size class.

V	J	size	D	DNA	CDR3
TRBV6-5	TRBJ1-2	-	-	TGTGCCAGCAGTTACTCGTGGGGTTACGATTATGGCTACACCTTC	CASSYSWGYDYGYTF
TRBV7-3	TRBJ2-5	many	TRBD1	TGTGCCAGCAGCTCACAAGGGGACAGATATAAAGAGACCCAGTACTTC	CASSSQGDRYKETQYF
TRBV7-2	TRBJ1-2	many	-	TGTGCCAGCAGCTTTAACAGGCTTAACTATGGCTACACCTTC	CASSFNRLNYGYTF
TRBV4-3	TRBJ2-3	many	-	TGCGCCAGCGGAGAAGTTACAGAAACAGATACGCAGTATTTT	CASGEVTETDTQYF
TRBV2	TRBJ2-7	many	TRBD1	TGTGCCAGCAGTAGAGAACAGGGGTTGGACGAGCAGTACTTC	CASSREQGLDEQYF
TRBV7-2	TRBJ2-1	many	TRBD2	TGTGCCAGCAGAGGTAGCGGGGTATACAATGAGCAGTTCTTC	CASRGSGVYNEQFF
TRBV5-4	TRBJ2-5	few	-	TGTGCCAGCAGCCCGATAGGGGCACCTTCAGAGACCCAGTACTTC	CASSPIGAPSETQYF
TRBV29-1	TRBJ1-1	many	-	TGCAGCGTTGAAAGCCGTAAACTGAACACTGAAGCTTTCTTT	CSVESRKLNTEAFF
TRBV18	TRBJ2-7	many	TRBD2	TGTGCCAGCTCACCCGGACTAGCGGGGGGTTACGAGCAGTACTTC	CASSPGLAGGYEQYF
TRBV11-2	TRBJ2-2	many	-	TGTGCCAGCAGGGGGATCGGCGGGTACACCGGGGAGCTGTTTTTT	CASRGIGGYTGELFF
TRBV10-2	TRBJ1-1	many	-	TGCGCCAGCAGGGGAGGGACGGGAGCTTTCTTT	CASRGGTGAFF
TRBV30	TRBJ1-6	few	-	TGTGCCTGGAGCGGGGCGGGGGGTACGACACCCCTCCACTTT	CAWSGAGGTTPLHF
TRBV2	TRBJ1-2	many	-	TGTGCCAGCAGGGAGAGGGACTTTACGAACTATGGCTACACCTTC	CASRERDFTNYGYTF
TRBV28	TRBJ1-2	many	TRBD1	TGTGCCAGCAGGCCTACAGGGGGCGATGGCTACACCTTC	CASRPTGGDGYTF
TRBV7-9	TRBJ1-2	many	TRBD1	TGTGCCAGCAGCTGGGGGTCAGGGGGAGGCTACACCTTC	CASSWGSGGGYTF
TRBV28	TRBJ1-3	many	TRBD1	TGTGCCAGCAGTCCCCCGGACAGGAGGGTGGGAAACACCATATATTTT	CASSPPDRRVGNTIYF
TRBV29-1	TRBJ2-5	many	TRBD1	TGCAGCGTTGTTAGGGACAGGGTAGAGGAGACCCAGTACTTC	CSVVRDRVEETQYF
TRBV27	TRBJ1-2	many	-	TGTGCCAGCAGTTCACAGGACAGAGCTAACTATGGCTACACCTTC	CASSSQDRANYGYTF
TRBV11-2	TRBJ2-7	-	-	TGTGCCAGCAGCTTAGAGGGGGGCTACACCTACGAGCAGTACTTC	CASSLEGGYTYEQYF
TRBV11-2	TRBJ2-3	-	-	TGTGCCAGCAGCTTAACAGCTAGCACAGATACGCAGTATTTT	CASSLTASTDTQYF
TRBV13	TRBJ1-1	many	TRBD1	TGTGCCAGCAGCCAGGGGGCCAGGGCGATACTAACTGAAGCTTTCTTT	CASSQGARAILTEAFF
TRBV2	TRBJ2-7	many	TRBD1	TGTGCCAGCACGACAAGGACAGGGGGCAACGACGAGCAGTACTTC	CASTTRTGGNDEQYF
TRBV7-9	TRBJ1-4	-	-	TGTGCCAGCAGCTTACCCGAGAGGTGGGAAAAACTGTTTTTT	CASSLPERWEKLFF
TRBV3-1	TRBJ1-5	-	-	TGTGCCAGCAGCCAAGGGGGTGGCCAGCCCCAGCATTTT	CASSQGGGQPQHF
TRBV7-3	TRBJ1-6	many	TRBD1	TGTGCCAGCGGGGACAGGGGGAATTCACCCCTCCACTTT	CASGDRGNSPLHF
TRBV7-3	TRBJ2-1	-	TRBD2	TGTGCCAGCAGCTTAACTCCGGGACTAGCGGGAGGAGAGGGCAATGAGCAGTTCTTC	CASSLTPGLAGGEGNEQFF
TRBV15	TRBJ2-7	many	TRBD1	TGTGCCACCAGCAGAGTCGGCAGGGGGAATTATAACGAGCAGTACTTC	CATSRVGRGNYNEQYF
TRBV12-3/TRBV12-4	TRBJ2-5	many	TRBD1	TGTGCCAGCAGTCCCCGGACAGGGGAAGGAAAGACCCAGTACTTC	CASSPRTGEGKTQYF
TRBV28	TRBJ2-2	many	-	TGTGCCACCTCCGAGAACGGGGAGCTGTTTTTT	CATSENGELFF
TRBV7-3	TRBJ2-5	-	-	TGTGCCAGCAGCGCCTCTCCAGGAGAGACCCAGTACTTC	CASSASPGETQYF
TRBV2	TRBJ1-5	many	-	TGTGCCAGCAGTGTTGGGGGACTTAGCAATCAGCCCCAGCATTTT	CASSVGGLSNQPQHF
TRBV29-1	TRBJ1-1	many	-	TGCAGCGTTGAAAGGCAAAGTGGCACTGAAGCTTTCTTT	CSVERQSGTEAFF
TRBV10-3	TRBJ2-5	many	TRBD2	TGTGCCATCAGTTCTGGACTAGCGGGAGGGATCCAAGAGACCCAGTACTTC	CAISSGLAGGIQETQYF
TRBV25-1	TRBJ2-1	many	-	TGTGCCAGCAGTGAATACCTCGGAGGGCCGAGTGAGCAGTTCTTC	CASSEYLGGPSEQFF
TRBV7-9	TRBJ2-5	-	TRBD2	TGTGCCAGCAGCCCAAGGAAGGGGACTAGCGGGAGCTGGGCAAGGGAGACCCAGTACTTC	CASSPRKGTSGSWARETQYF
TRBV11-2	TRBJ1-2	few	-	TGTGCCAGCAGCTTATCTTATACCGCTGGGCAGCGGGAAGGCTACACCTTC	CASSLSYTAGQREGYTF
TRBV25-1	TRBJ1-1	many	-	TGTGCCAGCAGTGAAAAAATTGCGCTGAACACTGAAGCTTTCTTT	CASSEKIALNTEAFF
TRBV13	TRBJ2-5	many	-	TGTGCCAGCAGCTCCCGCTGGAGTAGCCGAGAGACCCAGTACTTC	CASSSRWSSRETQYF
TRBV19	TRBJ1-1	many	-	TGTGCCAGTAGTCCCCCCGGAGTGGGCACTGAAGCTTTCTTT	CASSPPGVGTEAFF
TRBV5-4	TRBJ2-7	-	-	TGTGCCAGCAGCTTGGGGGGCGGGACCAGCTCCTACGAGCAGTACTTC	CASSLGGGTSSYEQYF
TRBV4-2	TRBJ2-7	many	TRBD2	TGTGCCAGCAGCCACCGGGGGACTAGCGGCTACGAGCAGTACTTC	CASSHRGTSGYEQYF
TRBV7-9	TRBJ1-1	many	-	TGTGCCAGCAGCTTAGTTAATTCACTGAACACTGAAGCTTTCTTT	CASSLVNSLNTEAFF
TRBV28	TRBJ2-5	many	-	TGTGCCAGCTTACTACGTCTAGGGAGCCAAGAGACCCAGTACTTC	CASLLRLGSQETQYF
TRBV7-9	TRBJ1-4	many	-	TGTGCCAGCAGCACCGGGACATTAGGTGAAAAACTGTTTTTT	CASSTGTLGEKLFF
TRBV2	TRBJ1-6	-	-	TGTGCCAGCAGTGAAAGGTGGTCGCTGTTTAATTCACCCCTCCACTTT	CASSERWSLFNSPLHF
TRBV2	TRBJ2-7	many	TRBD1	TGTGCCAGCAACCCGGGACAGGGCTCCTACGAGCAGTACTTC	CASNPGQGSYEQYF
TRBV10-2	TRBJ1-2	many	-	TGCGCCAGCAGTGAGTCGGGGTTGTATGGCTACACCTTC	CASSESGLYGYTF
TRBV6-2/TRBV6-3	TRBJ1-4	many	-	TGTGCGTCCGTCGAGGGTCGTAATGAAAAACTGTTTTTT	CASVEGRNEKLFF